This TCR beta chain derives from a study of shared clonotypes between healthy human individuals. CD45RO-negative, CCR7-selected cells formed the naive CD8 fraction, which excluded terminally differentiated effector memory CD45RA+ cells. On this clone itself: The antigen is not known.

In the authors' workflow: Junction-only immunoSEQ data arrived without quality scores, meaning filtering differed. Assay: immunoSEQ multiplex PCR; the TCRdb copy retains only in-frame clones and omits some. That table furnishes V, J and clone size, whereas the DNA furnished D and trimming. The table lists over 2,000,000 clones, roughly 93% of them singletons. CDR1 and CDR2 (germline): MDHEN, SYDVKM. With V trimmed by 2 bases and J by 6 bases, 12 bases remained unmatched. The CDR3 spans 17 residues. Notes on the study in general: Estimated richness was generally greater in naive than memory subsets. It was observed that 4% to 6% of naive CD4 clonotypes were shared across a handful of donors. Compared with clonotypes that all four donors shared, non-shared clonotypes had lower generation probabilities.

This receptor was obtained from a man aged 18 to 30 in good health. Some clones in this sample may be carry-over from other donors' samples. The material sequenced was naive CD8+ T cells from PBMCs. The chain carries TRBV28 and TRBJ2-1; 8 bases fit TRBD2. The CDR3 is CASSLGLGREDGNEQFF. CDR3 nucleotide sequence: TGTGCCAGCAGTTTAGGGCTAGGGCGGGAGGACGGCAATGAGCAGTTCTTC.